This TCR beta chain is from a study of blood T cell repertoires in COVID-19. Study in general: Acute and convalescent COVID-19 samples came from the United States, Italy and Spain. T cells, B-cell-depleted T cells, or PBMCs supplied cDNA or gDNA.

In Seattle, patients joined the study during active infection and were tracked longitudinally. The junction had 6 bases not matched to a gene; V was cut back by 0 bases and J by 6 bases. This CDR3 is built from 16 residues. Germline V lookup: CDR1 SGHNT, CDR2 YYREEE (reference sequence). In the authors' workflow: Amplification from reference gene primers served as the basis for estimated nucleated cell counts. Sequencing was performed with immunoSEQ multiplex PCR; in TCRdb, only in-frame clones are kept and a portion is missing. V and J calls and clone size come straight from that table; D and trimming were deduced from the DNA. The sample includes over 150,000 clones, approximately 87% seen only once; the top ten take approximately 12%.

The material sequenced was peripheral blood. This TCR was sampled from a woman aged 70-85 years with COVID-19, enrolled during active disease. This sequence joins TRBV5-4 and TRBJ2-1; 10 bases are a match to TRBD1. The CDR3, as DNA: TGTGCCAGCAGCTTGGCCGTCGGGACAGGGGTCAATGAGCAGTTCTTC. As protein: CASSLAVGTGVNEQFF.